Below, 25 T cell receptor beta chains from the same sample are listed, as sequenced in a study of graft-versus-host responses after intestinal transplantation. The antigens these receptors bind are not known. Produced via immunoSEQ multiplex PCR; TCRdb's table is partial and in-frame only. The table records roughly 120,000 clones, approximately 92% of them present only once. The source material was unstimulated CD4+ T cells sorted from spleen or lymph node cells, sampled before intestinal transplant. These receptors were obtained from a human donor who received an intestinal transplant.

V usage is TRBV28 and J usage is TRBJ1-5; TRBD1 agrees at 10 bases. The CDR3 is made up of 16 amino acids. The junction had 12 bases not matched to a gene; V was cut back by 6 bases and J by 7 bases. Germline V gene lookup returns CDR1 MDHEN and CDR2 SYDVKM. DNA for the CDR3: TGTGCCAGCAGAATGACGGGACAGGGGAGCGGGCAGCCCCAGCATTTT. Encoded protein: CASRMTGQGSGQPQHF.

This clone has only one observation. The chain joins TRBV5-1 to TRBJ2-5; D not certain. CDR3 length equals 11 residues. Germline V CDR1 and CDR2: SGHRS, YFSETQ. V was shortened by 6 bases and J by 1 base, with 4 bases between the two germline ends. This CDR3 reads CASTSQETQYF. The CDR3 bases are TGCGCCAGCACGTCCCAAGAGACCCAGTACTTC.

This sequence joins TRBV2 and TRBJ2-6, with D possibly being TRBD1 (5 bases). Trimming pared 7 bases from V and 0 bases from J, leaving 16 bases between. The CDR3 runs 17 residues. Germline CDR1 is SNHLY and CDR2 is FYNNEI. The CDR3 DNA sequence: TGTGCCAGCAATGCTCAGGGTATCCGCTCTGGGGCCAACGTCCTGACTTTC. Translated, it gives CASNAQGIRSGANVLTF.

In its sample, this clone was seen once. This chain connects TRBV27 to TRBJ2-4, with D possibly being TRBD1 or TRBD2 (6 bases each). Germline V gene data show CDR1 as MNHEY and CDR2 as SMNVEV (reference sequence). Trimming stripped 3 bases from V and 8 bases from J, with 11 bases between. This CDR3 has 13 residues. The CDR3 is CASSLWGADIQYF. The DNA of the CDR3 is TGTGCCAGCAGTTTGTGGGGGGCGGACATTCAGTACTTC.

The chain employs TRBV10-1 and TRBJ2-1; D gene unclear. This CDR3 has 16 residues. With 5 bases removed from V and 0 bases from J, the gap between germline ends came to 14 bases. CDR1 is WNHNN and CDR2 is SYGVQD in the germline V gene (reference sequence). Here the CDR3 reads CASSHSLSSSYNEQFF. CDR3 DNA: TGCGCCAGCAGTCATTCCCTTTCCAGCTCCTACAATGAGCAGTTCTTC.

The chain joins TRBV6-6 to TRBJ1-3, with D perhaps TRBD1 (5 bases). The V end was cut by 5 bases, the J end by 4 bases, with 15 bases between. Per the germline V gene, CDR1 is MNHNY and CDR2 is SVGAGI (reference sequence). The CDR3 is made up of 15 amino acids. The CDR3 protein is CASSTGLPTGNTIYF. The DNA of the CDR3 is TGTGCCAGCAGTACGGGACTTCCTACCGGAAACACCATATATTTT.

This clone was counted between two and nine times. CDR3 protein: CASSYRLGGVNTIYF. In nucleotides, the CDR3 is TGTGCCAGCAGTTACCGTCTCGGGGGTGTAAACACCATATATTTT. The V and J genes are TRBV6-5 and TRBJ1-3; tentative D call: TRBD1 (5 bases). The CDR3 contains 15 residues. Trimming stripped 2 bases from V and 6 bases from J, with 14 bases between. Germline CDR1 MNHEY, CDR2 SVGAGI.

The V and J genes are TRBV6-5 and TRBJ2-3; no clear D gene. CDR3 length: 13 residues. Germline V gene sequence: CDR1 MNHEY, CDR2 SVGAGI. V gave up 6 bases and J gave up 3 bases, with 10 bases separating them. The CDR3: CASRPLETDTQYF. CDR3 sequence (DNA): TGTGCCAGCAGGCCCCTAGAGACAGATACGCAGTATTTT.

V gene TRBV2 combines with J gene TRBJ2-6; D is undetermined. CDR1 is SNHLY, CDR2 FYNNEI, per germline. The CDR3 is 12 amino acids. V was cut by 7 bases and J by 2 bases, with 3 bases left in between. Written as DNA, the CDR3 is TGTGCCAGCAAGCCTGGGGCCAACGTCCTGACTTTC. Its protein product is CASKPGANVLTF.

The chain uses TRBV14 and TRBJ1-4; 10 bases map to TRBD1. The CDR3 extends over 19 amino acids. The germline V gene has CDR1 SGHDN and CDR2 FVKESK. V lost 4 bases, J lost 5 bases, and 16 bases stayed unmatched. The CDR3 nucleotides read TGTGCCAGCAGCCTTCTCCTGAGAGTTGGGACAGGGGAAAATGAAAAACTGTTTTTT. This translates into CASSLLLRVGTGENEKLFF.

The chain joins TRBV4-1 to TRBJ2-1; TRBD2 matches at 12 bases. This CDR3 contains 19 residues. Trimming removed 1 base from V and 7 bases from J; junction bases left unmatched: 14. The V gene's germline CDR1 is MGHRA and CDR2 YSYEKL. The CDR3 DNA reads TGCGCCAGCAGCCAAGCCAGAATGGGACTAGCGGGCGGGATTAATGAGCAGTTCTTC. This translates into CASSQARMGLAGGINEQFF.

This rearrangement joins TRBV6-5 to TRBJ2-1; no clear D gene. Trimming shortened V by 8 bases and J by 4 bases, and 12 bases separated the two germline ends. Germline loops: CDR1 MNHEY, CDR2 SVGAGI. The CDR3 has 13 amino acids. CDR3: CASLRLGYNEQFF. DNA of the CDR3: TGTGCCAGCCTAAGGCTGGGTTACAATGAGCAGTTCTTC.

This clone has a single count. The rearrangement links TRBV5-1 to TRBJ2-3, with D possibly being TRBD1 or TRBD2 (6 bases each). V was clipped by 0 bases and J by 2 bases, with 22 bases between them. There are 19 residues in the CDR3. CDR1 and CDR2 (germline): SGHRS, YFSETQ. The CDR3 loop reads CASSLGGPGGSTFTDTQYF. The CDR3 bases are TGCGCCAGCAGCTTGGGAGGGCCCGGGGGCTCTACTTTCACAGATACGCAGTATTTT.

The chain carries TRBV6-5 and TRBJ2-3, with 8 positions matching TRBD1. The CDR3 totals 12 residues. The germline CDR1 and CDR2 sequences are MNHEY and SVGAGI. The V and J ends lost 6 bases and 12 bases, in that order; junction bases with no gene match: 8. The CDR3 DNA is TGTGCCAGCAGCCCCAGGACAGGGCCCCAGTATTTT. Residues: CASSPRTGPQYF.

This clone has a single count. The J gene is TRBJ2-7, the V gene TRBV13; D not certain. CDR1 PRHDT and CDR2 FYEKMQ come from the germline V gene (reference sequence). The V end was cut by 0 bases, the J end by 0 bases, with 9 bases between. The CDR3 covers 15 residues. CDR3 in DNA: TGTGCCAGCAGCTTAGGCGCCCTCAGCTCCTACGAGCAGTACTTC. It yields the protein CASSLGALSSYEQYF. Looking up the rest from reference TRBV13 and TRBJ2-7 gives the full variable domain: AAGVIQSPRHLIKEKRETATLKCYPIPRHDTVYWYQQGPGQDPQFLISFYEKMQSDKGSIPDRFSAQQFSDYHSELNMSSLELGDSALYFCASSLGALSSYEQYFGPGTRLTVT.

V usage is TRBV10-2 and J usage is TRBJ1-3, with TRBD1 matching 7 bases. The germline gives CDR1 WSHSY, CDR2 SAAADI. V lost 5 bases to trimming and J lost 3 bases; unmatched junction nucleotides: 10. This CDR3 has 16 amino acids. The chain's CDR3 is CASSTGASGDGNTIYF. The CDR3 coding sequence is TGCGCCAGCAGTACAGGGGCGTCCGGGGATGGAAACACCATATATTTT.

CDR3 sequence reads: CASSYLQQNTEAFF. The DNA for the CDR3 is TGTGCCAGCTCCTATCTTCAGCAGAACACTGAAGCTTTCTTT. This chain uses TRBV6-5 with TRBJ1-1; D is unresolved. The CDR3 is made up of 14 amino acids. The germline V gene has CDR1 MNHEY and CDR2 SVGAGI. V shed 8 bases and J shed 1 base, with 14 bases lying between them.

The chain employs TRBV28 and TRBJ1-1, with TRBD1 matching 8 bases. From germline, CDR1 is MDHEN and CDR2 SYDVKM. V trimming: 7 bases; J trimming: 4 bases; junction bases outside the gene matches: 8. This CDR3 has 14 amino acids. CDR3 sequence (DNA): TGTGCCAGCATAACCGGGACAGGTAGCACTGAAGCTTTCTTT. Amino acids: CASITGTGSTEAFF.

As DNA, the CDR3 is TGTGCCAGCAGTTTGTCCAGGACGTCCCCCACCTACGAGCAGTACTTC. Translated, it gives CASSLSRTSPTYEQYF. The chain couples TRBV6-5 to TRBJ2-7; D remains ambiguous. Germline values: CDR1 MNHEY, CDR2 SVGAGI. Between the trimmed V and J ends, which lost 4 bases and 2 bases, there was a span of 18 bases. CDR3 length: 16 residues.

This chain connects TRBV18 to TRBJ1-3; maybe TRBD1 (5 bases). The CDR3 is 14 residues long. V gave up 3 bases and J gave up 0 bases, with 6 bases separating them. Germline CDR1 is KGHSH and CDR2 is LQKENI. The CDR3 region is CASSPGLSGNTIYF. The CDR3 DNA follows: TGTGCCAGCTCACCGGGACTCTCTGGAAACACCATATATTTT.

This clone occurred once. V is TRBV5-4 and J is TRBJ2-1; D might be TRBD2 (5 bases). The CDR3 is 15 residues long. Germline V gene lookup returns CDR1 SGHNT and CDR2 YYREEE (reference sequence). V lost 2 bases, J lost 0 bases, and 9 bases lay in between. Written as DNA, the CDR3 is TGTGCCAGCAGCTTTCGGGGTGGCTCCTACAATGAGCAGTTCTTC. It yields the protein CASSFRGGSYNEQFF. The variable domain in full, with the rest retrieved from reference TRBV5-4 and TRBJ2-1, is ETGVTQSPTHLIKTRGQQVTLRCSSQSGHNTVSWYQQALGQGPQFIFQYYREEENGRGNFPPRFSGLQFPNYSSELNVNALELDDSALYLCASSFRGGSYNEQFFGPGTRLTVL.

In DNA form, the CDR3 reads TGTGCCAGCAGGGAGACTCCGGGACAGGTGGGCACTGAAGCTTTCTTT. Its protein product is CASRETPGQVGTEAFF. V is TRBV27 and J is TRBJ1-1; 8 nucleotides align to TRBD1. The V and J ends lost 6 bases and 4 bases, in that order; junction bases with no gene match: 13. The germline gives CDR1 MNHEY, CDR2 SMNVEV (reference sequence). The CDR3 loop spans 16 amino acids.

J is TRBJ1-1 and V is TRBV18; D remains ambiguous. Germline V gene sequence: CDR1 KGHSH, CDR2 LQKENI. This CDR3 region has 14 residues. Trimming removed 0 bases from V and 8 bases from J, with 13 bases in between. As DNA, the CDR3 is TGTGCCAGCTCACCACCGAATGTGCTACGGGAAGCTTTCTTT. This translates into CASSPPNVLREAFF.

The chain couples TRBV21-1 to TRBJ2-3; the D segment call TRBD2 is taken from the table without a DNA check. TRBV21-1 counts as a pseudogene. The CDR3 runs to 19 residues. The DNA for the CDR3 is TGTGCCAGCAGCAAAACGGGGGGCTACAGGGAACCAAGCACAGATACGCAGTATTTT. Translating it yields CASSKTGGYREPSTDTQYF.

This chain links TRBV4-1 with TRBJ1-5, with D hard to call. Between the trimmed V and J ends, which lost 3 bases and 6 bases, there was a span of 9 bases. The CDR3 sequence is 13 residues long. Germline lookup yields CDR1 MGHRA and CDR2 YSYEKL. The CDR3, as DNA: TGCGCCAGCAGCCACACGGGAAGTCAGCCCCAGCATTTT. Its translation is CASSHTGSQPQHF.